Each of the 15 T cell receptor beta chains below was sequenced from the same sample in a study of long-term antiretroviral therapy in people with HIV. At the survey level, the v3.0 immunoSEQ assay was run. Method: immunoSEQ multiplex PCR; TCRdb's copy keeps in-frame clones and lacks some. The sample consists of roughly 28,000 clones, around three quarters of them appearing once. Specimen: unsorted PBMCs, collected 0.3 years after starting antiretroviral therapy. These receptors came from a man aged 35 to 55 with HIV.

This chain uses TRBV12-5 with TRBJ1-1, with a possible D match to TRBD1 (5 bases). This CDR3 is built from 13 residues. Germline lookup yields CDR1 LGHNT and CDR2 FRNRAP. V lost 6 bases and J 5 bases, leaving 13 bases between the germline ends. CDR3 sequence (DNA): TGTGCTAGTGGGACCAGGGTTGAGACTGAAGCTTTCTTT. This gives the protein CASGTRVETEAFF.

V and J are TRBV6-6 and TRBJ1-3; no reliable D call. Deletions cut 8 bases from V and 2 bases from J, with 13 bases between. This CDR3 spans 14 amino acids. Germline CDR1 and CDR2: MNHNY and SVGAGI (reference sequence). The CDR3 loop reads CASPHGRAGNTIYF. The CDR3 DNA sequence: TGTGCCAGCCCCCACGGCAGAGCTGGAAACACCATATATTTT.

DNA of the CDR3: TGTGCCAGCAAGGGGCTCGGCACCGGGGAGCTGTTTTTT. Translation: CASKGLGTGELFF. This chain links TRBV2 with TRBJ2-2, with a tentative D call TRBD1 (5 bases). Per the germline V gene, CDR1 is SNHLY and CDR2 is FYNNEI. This CDR3 has 13 residues. V gave up 7 bases and J gave up 4 bases, with 10 bases separating them. Drawing the rest from reference TRBV2 and TRBJ2-2, the complete variable domain is EPEVTQTPSHQVTQMGQEVILRCVPISNHLYFYWYRQILGQKVEFLVSFYNNEISEKSEIFDDQFSVERPDGSNFTLKIRSTKLEDSAMYFCASKGLGTGELFFGEGSRLTVL.

This chain uses TRBV19 with TRBJ2-7, with TRBD1 matching 7 bases. The V gene end was trimmed by 5 bases and the J gene end by 1 base; junction bases not matched to a gene: 8. From germline, CDR1 is LNHDA and CDR2 SQIVND (reference sequence). The CDR3 loop spans 15 amino acids. CDR3 sequence reads: CASSPRQGESYEQYF. The CDR3 DNA reads as TGTGCCAGTAGTCCAAGACAGGGTGAGTCCTACGAGCAGTACTTC.

The rearrangement links TRBV4-1 to TRBJ2-2; D is possibly TRBD1 (5 bases). CDR1 MGHRA and CDR2 YSYEKL come from the germline V gene. The V and J ends lost 1 base and 3 bases respectively, with 9 bases between them. This CDR3 region has 15 residues. This chain's CDR3 is CASSQVQGYTGELFF. The CDR3 DNA reads TGCGCCAGCAGCCAAGTTCAGGGTTACACCGGGGAGCTGTTTTTT.

The gene calls are TRBV5-4 and TRBJ2-1, with D perhaps assigned TRBD1 or TRBD2 (5 bases each). Germline V gives CDR1 SGHNT, CDR2 YYREEE (reference sequence). This CDR3 region has 14 residues. V shed 2 bases and J shed 4 bases, with 10 bases lying between them. The CDR3 bases are TGTGCCAGCAGCTTTGAGAGGGGATACAATGAGCAGTTCTTC. Translation: CASSFERGYNEQFF.

This chain uses TRBV5-4 with TRBJ2-1; D ambiguous. This CDR3 has 15 amino acids. Germline V gene data show CDR1 as SGHNT and CDR2 as YYREEE (reference sequence). The V end lost 4 bases, the J end lost 9 bases, and 20 bases lay between the germline ends. The CDR3 DNA follows: TGTGCCAGCAGCCCGACAAGTTCGAAGATGAGTGAGCAGTTCTTC. Translated, it gives CASSPTSSKMSEQFF. The full variable domain, rest sourced from reference TRBV5-4 and TRBJ2-1, is ETGVTQSPTHLIKTRGQQVTLRCSSQSGHNTVSWYQQALGQGPQFIFQYYREEENGRGNFPPRFSGLQFPNYSSELNVNALELDDSALYLCASSPTSSKMSEQFFGPGTRLTVL.

The chain carries TRBV6-5 and TRBJ1-5; 10 positions agree with TRBD1. V lost 5 bases, J lost 3 bases, and 4 bases stayed unmatched. Germline CDR1 and CDR2: MNHEY and SVGAGI. The CDR3 length is 15 residues. The CDR3 nucleotides are TGTGCCAGCAGTCGGACAGGGGGGCACAATCAGCCCCAGCATTTT. Its protein product is CASSRTGGHNQPQHF.

This chain connects TRBV28 to TRBJ1-2; D perhaps matches TRBD1 (5 bases). The CDR3 sequence is 15 residues long. Trimming shortened V by 6 bases and J by 8 bases, and 22 bases separated the two germline ends. CDR1 and CDR2 (germline): MDHEN, SYDVKM. In nucleotides, the CDR3 is TGTGCCAGCAGGTCTCCCTCCGGGACCCACAAGGGCTACACCTTC. Protein: CASRSPSGTHKGYTF.

The chain is built from TRBV27 and TRBJ1-5; D gene unclear. Germline values: CDR1 MNHEY, CDR2 SMNVEV (reference sequence). V was pared by 1 base and J by 0 bases, with 4 bases between. This CDR3 comprises 14 residues. The DNA of the CDR3 is TGTGCCAGCAGTTTATTTCCTAGCAATCAGCCCCAGCATTTT. It yields the protein CASSLFPSNQPQHF.

This chain joins TRBV9 and TRBJ1-2, with 10 bases that match TRBD1. Trimming cost V 0 bases and J 5 bases; bases outside gene matches: 4. The CDR3 extends over 15 amino acids. The germline V gene encodes CDR1 SGDLS and CDR2 YYNGEE. The CDR3 DNA reads as TGTGCCAGCAGCGTAGCTGAGGACAGGGGGTATGGCTACACCTTC. Protein product: CASSVAEDRGYGYTF. Drawing the rest from reference TRBV9 and TRBJ1-2, the complete variable domain is DSGVTQTPKHLITATGQRVTLRCSPRSGDLSVYWYQQSLDQGLQFLIQYYNGEERAKGNILERFSAQQFPDLHSELNLSSLELGDSALYFCASSVAEDRGYGYTFGSGTRLTVV.

Turning to this clone: Other DNA variants within this sample encode the same CDR3. This chain uses TRBV28 with TRBJ2-7; D gene ambiguous. This CDR3 region has 12 residues. Trimming stripped 6 bases from V and 2 bases from J, with 8 bases between. Germline-derived CDR1 and CDR2 are MDHEN and SYDVKM. CDR3 loop: CASSLQAYEQYF. The CDR3 DNA sequence: TGTGCCAGCAGCCTTCAAGCCTACGAGCAGTACTTC.

This rearrangement joins TRBV7-9 to TRBJ2-1, with 11 bases lining up with TRBD2. The CDR3 covers 17 residues. Trimming cost V 1 base and J 9 bases; bases outside gene matches: 11. CDR1 is SEHNR and CDR2 is FQNEAQ in the germline V gene (reference sequence). DNA for the CDR3: TGTGCCAGCAGCTTAGGATCTTGGCTAGCGGGAGGTGGTGAGCAGTTCTTC. This sequence encodes CASSLGSWLAGGGEQFF.

The DNA of the CDR3 is TGTGCCAGCAGCTTACCCCCCCCGACAGGGGAGTTGCAGCCCCAGCATTTT. Amino acid sequence: CASSLPPPTGELQPQHF. The chain joins TRBV7-2 to TRBJ1-5, with 8 bases identical to TRBD1. The V gene end was trimmed by 2 bases and the J gene end by 7 bases; junction bases not matched to a gene: 13. The V gene's germline CDR1 is SGHTA and CDR2 FQGNSA. This CDR3 has 17 amino acids.

This chain links TRBV11-3 with TRBJ2-3, with D unclear. The germline V gene encodes CDR1 SGHNT and CDR2 YENEEA. V shed 0 bases and J shed 0 bases, with 1 base lying between them. This CDR3 has 13 residues. CDR3 in amino acids: CASSLESTDTQYF. CDR3 nucleotide sequence: TGTGCCAGCAGCTTAGAGAGCACAGATACGCAGTATTTT.